The sequence of this TCR beta chain was determined in a study of blood T cell repertoires in COVID-19. Looking at the study overall: PBMCs, B-cell-depleted T cells, or T cells provided the cDNA or gDNA that made up the material.

Measured with immunoSEQ multiplex PCR; TCRdb has only the in-frame clones, and not every one. The sample lists around 200,000 clones, over 80% occurring once. V was pared by 5 bases and J by 7 bases, with 11 bases between. The CDR3 spans 13 residues. Germline V gene sequence: CDR1 MNHEY, CDR2 SVGAGI. The V and J genes are TRBV6-5 and TRBJ2-2; D perhaps matches TRBD2 (6 bases). The sequenced sample consisted of PBMCs or T cells enriched from blood (not recorded which). The clonotype originates from a man aged 30 to 39 who had recovered from COVID-19. In nucleotides, the CDR3 is TGTGCCAGCAGTAATCCCGGGGGCGGGGAGCTGTTTTTT. It is translated as CASSNPGGGELFF.